This T cell receptor (beta chain) is from a study of beta chain features in type 1 diabetes. At the level of the study: Patients and healthy donors were similar in age, gender and cell yields. Study-wide findings and caveats: VDJ junctions in type 1 diabetes patients carried more deletions and fewer insertions.

As to this clone: Its specificity is not known.

The CDR3 is made up of 13 amino acids. J was trimmed by 4 bases and V by 8 bases; bases with no gene match: 6. Looked up from germline, CDR1 is MNHEY and CDR2 is SVGAGI. Sequenced material consisted of expressed TCRB transcripts (all of the isolated RNA was reverse transcribed). The table came from immunoSEQ multiplex PCR; TCRdb's copy has only in-frame clones and leaves some out. The data show 970,000 or so clones, 17% seen once. The chain couples TRBV6-5 to TRBJ2-3; 7 nucleotides match TRBD1. What was sequenced was naive CD4+ T cells from blood. This clonotype was sampled from a young woman in good health. CDR3 in amino acids: CASATGEADTQYF. The CDR3 bases are TGTGCCAGCGCAACAGGGGAAGCAGATACGCAGTATTTT.